This entry lists 16 T cell receptor beta chains sequenced from one sample in a study of T cells in Graves' hyperthyroidism and ophthalmopathy (dated by TCRdb to the late 2010s). The library came from multiplex PCR. Sequencing was carried out with an Illumina HiSeq 2000. The TCR beta CDR3 regions were amplified from the RNA transcripts. The TCR CDR3 was subjected to a first round of RT-PCR using the HTBI primer set and the Qiagen OneStep RT-PCR kit. TCRdb applied fastp at Q25 and MiXCR to the public reads, then kept only in-frame beta chains. One record per CDR3 amino acid sequence lists the most common genes and DNA. The sample contains a few hundred thousand distinct CDR3 sequences, roughly 20% of them found a single time. In total, the top ten clones hold 49% of the sample. The sequencing sample was made of blood. The receptors were gathered from a woman aged 45 to 65 with Graves' hyperthyroidism.

The J gene is TRBJ1-2, the V gene TRBV4-1; D remains ambiguous. V was shortened by 7 bases and J by 7 bases, with 19 bases between the two germline ends. The germline V gene encodes CDR1 MGHRA and CDR2 YSYEKL. This CDR3 region has 14 residues. The CDR3 reads CASNLEGGLSGYTF. The CDR3 DNA sequence: TGCGCCAGCAACCTAGAGGGTGGATTGTCTGGCTACACCTTC.

Only a few counts were recorded for this clonotype. V gene TRBV30 combines with J gene TRBJ1-1; 7 bases match TRBD1. J was trimmed by 5 bases and V by 4 bases; bases with no gene match: 7. Germline CDR1 is GTSNPN and CDR2 is SVGIG (reference sequence). The CDR3 covers 13 residues. Written as DNA, the CDR3 is TGTGCCTGGAATCGACAGGGAGGGACTGAAGCTTTCTTT. Amino acids: CAWNRQGGTEAFF.

This clonotype occurred many times. The rearrangement joins TRBV20-1 to TRBJ2-3; a weak D match, TRBD2 (5 bases). Germline CDR1 DFQATT, CDR2 SNEGSKA (reference sequence). The CDR3 sequence is 18 residues long. V lost 0 bases to trimming and J lost 0 bases, with 19 bases between them. The CDR3 bases are TGCAGTGCTAGAGATCTGCGCGGGCGGCTGACTAGCACAGATACGCAGTATTTT. As protein: CSARDLRGRLTSTDTQYF.

In this sample, this clonotype turned up many times. This chain uses TRBV28 with TRBJ2-7; the D is unclear. Germline CDR1 MDHEN, CDR2 SYDVKM. The CDR3 totals 15 residues. V was trimmed by 5 bases and J by 2 bases, leaving 16 bases between them. CDR3 nucleotides: TGTGCCAGCAGTCCAAGACACGCGGTTACCTACGAGCAGTACTTC. Its translation: CASSPRHAVTYEQYF.

The chain combines TRBV6-1 with TRBJ1-4; TRBD1 is a possible D gene (6 bases). The germline V gene has CDR1 MNHNS and CDR2 SASEGT. V was clipped by 7 bases and J by 6 bases, with 15 bases between them. The CDR3 totals 14 residues. CDR3 bases: TGTGCCAGCACCGAGACAGGTGGTGATGAAAAACTGTTTTTT. It encodes CASTETGGDEKLFF.

This clonotype was picked up many times. The rearrangement links TRBV2 to TRBJ2-3; TRBD1 matches 7 bases. V shed 5 bases, J shed 3 bases, and the junction held 5 bases outside the gene matches. There are 14 residues in the CDR3. Germline V lookup: CDR1 SNHLY, CDR2 FYNNEI. CDR3 nucleotide sequence: TGTGCCAGCAGTTATGACAGGGCGACAGATACGCAGTATTTT. It translates to CASSYDRATDTQYF.

This clonotype was seen at least ten times. The V call is TRBV27, the J call TRBJ2-3; TRBD2 agrees at 14 bases. Trimming removed 1 base from V and 0 bases from J; junction bases left unmatched: 9. Germline V CDR1 and CDR2: MNHEY, SMNVEV (reference sequence). This CDR3 contains 20 residues. This chain's CDR3 is CASSLLLGTSGSISTDTQYF. The CDR3, as DNA: TGTGCCAGCAGTTTATTATTGGGGACTAGCGGGAGTATAAGCACAGATACGCAGTATTTT.

In this sample, this clonotype turned up a few times. In nucleotides, the CDR3 is TGCAGTGCTAGAGAGGAGCAGAGAGGGTATAATTCACCCCTCCACTTT. Translation: CSAREEQRGYNSPLHF. V gene TRBV20-1 combines with J gene TRBJ1-6, with no clear D. The CDR3 length is 16 residues. Trimming shortened V by 0 bases and J by 4 bases, and 13 bases separated the two germline ends. CDR1 DFQATT and CDR2 SNEGSKA come from the germline V gene (reference sequence).

The genes are TRBV6-1 and TRBJ2-2, with 7 bases fitting TRBD2. J gave up 3 bases and V 11 bases, and 15 bases lay outside the gene matches. The CDR3 loop spans 16 amino acids. Germline loops: CDR1 MNHNS, CDR2 SASEGT. CDR3 sequence reads: CAGAFFTSADTGELFF. CDR3 in DNA: TGTGCCGGCGCCTTTTTTACTAGCGCCGACACCGGGGAGCTGTTTTTT.

The V call is TRBV19, the J call TRBJ1-1; 7 bases are a match to TRBD1. The J segment lost 10 bases and the V segment lost 5 bases, leaving 10 bases of the junction unmatched. CDR1 is LNHDA, CDR2 SQIVND, per germline (reference sequence). CDR3 size: 13 residues. CDR3: CASSGGGGGRAFF. In nucleotides, the CDR3 is TGTGCCAGTAGTGGAGGGGGCGGGGGGAGAGCTTTCTTT.

V usage is TRBV6-5 and J usage is TRBJ1-1; D is undetermined. Germline CDR1 MNHEY, CDR2 SVGAGI. The V and J ends lost 0 bases and 4 bases respectively, with 12 bases between them. The CDR3 totals 15 residues. CDR3 amino acids: CASSYSRSLSTEAFF. The DNA of the CDR3 is TGTGCCAGCAGTTACTCAAGGTCTCTGAGCACTGAAGCTTTCTTT.

In this sample, this clonotype turned up a few times. V usage is TRBV7-9 and J usage is TRBJ1-4, with 8 positions matching TRBD1. Germline CDR1 and CDR2: SEHNR and FQNEAQ (reference sequence). The CDR3 totals 14 residues. The V and J ends lost 5 bases and 7 bases, in that order; junction bases with no gene match: 6. CDR3 bases: TGTGCCAGCAGCCCGGACAGGGACACTGAAAAACTGTTTTTT. Protein product: CASSPDRDTEKLFF.

This clonotype was seen at least ten times. CDR3 loop: CASSQGSNQPQHF. For the CDR3, the DNA is TGTGCCAGCAGCCAGGGGAGCAATCAGCCCCAGCATTTT. This chain connects TRBV11-2 to TRBJ1-5; TRBD1 might be the D (6 bases). This CDR3 has 13 amino acids. The ends were cut back, 5 bases at V and 1 base at J, with 6 bases in the middle. The germline V gene has CDR1 SGHAT and CDR2 FQNNGV.

In its sample, this clonotype was seen once. The rearrangement links TRBV18 to TRBJ1-4, with no clear D. Germline V gene sequence: CDR1 KGHSH, CDR2 LQKENI. The CDR3 has 12 residues. V was shortened by 0 bases and J by 12 bases, with 8 bases between the two germline ends. CDR3 sequence reads: CASSPPIGELFF. CDR3 in DNA: TGTGCCAGCTCACCACCGATTGGGGAACTGTTTTTT.

The V and J genes are TRBV6-1 and TRBJ1-1, with D uncertain. Per germline, CDR1 MNHNS and CDR2 SASEGT. This CDR3 is 16 amino acids long. Trimming pared 5 bases from V and 1 base from J, leaving 17 bases between. The CDR3 protein is CASSPPRPQKNTEAFF. DNA for the CDR3: TGTGCCAGCAGTCCACCCCGGCCCCAGAAGAACACTGAAGCTTTCTTT.

This sequence joins TRBV20-1 and TRBJ2-1; 11 positions agree with TRBD2. Germline V CDR1 and CDR2: DFQATT, SNEGSKA (reference sequence). Trimming at V came to 5 bases and at J to 5 bases, leaving 11 bases not matched to a gene. The CDR3 is 16 residues long. CDR3: CSAGSSGRALHNEQFF. The CDR3 DNA reads TGCAGTGCTGGGAGTAGCGGGAGGGCCCTCCACAATGAGCAGTTCTTC.